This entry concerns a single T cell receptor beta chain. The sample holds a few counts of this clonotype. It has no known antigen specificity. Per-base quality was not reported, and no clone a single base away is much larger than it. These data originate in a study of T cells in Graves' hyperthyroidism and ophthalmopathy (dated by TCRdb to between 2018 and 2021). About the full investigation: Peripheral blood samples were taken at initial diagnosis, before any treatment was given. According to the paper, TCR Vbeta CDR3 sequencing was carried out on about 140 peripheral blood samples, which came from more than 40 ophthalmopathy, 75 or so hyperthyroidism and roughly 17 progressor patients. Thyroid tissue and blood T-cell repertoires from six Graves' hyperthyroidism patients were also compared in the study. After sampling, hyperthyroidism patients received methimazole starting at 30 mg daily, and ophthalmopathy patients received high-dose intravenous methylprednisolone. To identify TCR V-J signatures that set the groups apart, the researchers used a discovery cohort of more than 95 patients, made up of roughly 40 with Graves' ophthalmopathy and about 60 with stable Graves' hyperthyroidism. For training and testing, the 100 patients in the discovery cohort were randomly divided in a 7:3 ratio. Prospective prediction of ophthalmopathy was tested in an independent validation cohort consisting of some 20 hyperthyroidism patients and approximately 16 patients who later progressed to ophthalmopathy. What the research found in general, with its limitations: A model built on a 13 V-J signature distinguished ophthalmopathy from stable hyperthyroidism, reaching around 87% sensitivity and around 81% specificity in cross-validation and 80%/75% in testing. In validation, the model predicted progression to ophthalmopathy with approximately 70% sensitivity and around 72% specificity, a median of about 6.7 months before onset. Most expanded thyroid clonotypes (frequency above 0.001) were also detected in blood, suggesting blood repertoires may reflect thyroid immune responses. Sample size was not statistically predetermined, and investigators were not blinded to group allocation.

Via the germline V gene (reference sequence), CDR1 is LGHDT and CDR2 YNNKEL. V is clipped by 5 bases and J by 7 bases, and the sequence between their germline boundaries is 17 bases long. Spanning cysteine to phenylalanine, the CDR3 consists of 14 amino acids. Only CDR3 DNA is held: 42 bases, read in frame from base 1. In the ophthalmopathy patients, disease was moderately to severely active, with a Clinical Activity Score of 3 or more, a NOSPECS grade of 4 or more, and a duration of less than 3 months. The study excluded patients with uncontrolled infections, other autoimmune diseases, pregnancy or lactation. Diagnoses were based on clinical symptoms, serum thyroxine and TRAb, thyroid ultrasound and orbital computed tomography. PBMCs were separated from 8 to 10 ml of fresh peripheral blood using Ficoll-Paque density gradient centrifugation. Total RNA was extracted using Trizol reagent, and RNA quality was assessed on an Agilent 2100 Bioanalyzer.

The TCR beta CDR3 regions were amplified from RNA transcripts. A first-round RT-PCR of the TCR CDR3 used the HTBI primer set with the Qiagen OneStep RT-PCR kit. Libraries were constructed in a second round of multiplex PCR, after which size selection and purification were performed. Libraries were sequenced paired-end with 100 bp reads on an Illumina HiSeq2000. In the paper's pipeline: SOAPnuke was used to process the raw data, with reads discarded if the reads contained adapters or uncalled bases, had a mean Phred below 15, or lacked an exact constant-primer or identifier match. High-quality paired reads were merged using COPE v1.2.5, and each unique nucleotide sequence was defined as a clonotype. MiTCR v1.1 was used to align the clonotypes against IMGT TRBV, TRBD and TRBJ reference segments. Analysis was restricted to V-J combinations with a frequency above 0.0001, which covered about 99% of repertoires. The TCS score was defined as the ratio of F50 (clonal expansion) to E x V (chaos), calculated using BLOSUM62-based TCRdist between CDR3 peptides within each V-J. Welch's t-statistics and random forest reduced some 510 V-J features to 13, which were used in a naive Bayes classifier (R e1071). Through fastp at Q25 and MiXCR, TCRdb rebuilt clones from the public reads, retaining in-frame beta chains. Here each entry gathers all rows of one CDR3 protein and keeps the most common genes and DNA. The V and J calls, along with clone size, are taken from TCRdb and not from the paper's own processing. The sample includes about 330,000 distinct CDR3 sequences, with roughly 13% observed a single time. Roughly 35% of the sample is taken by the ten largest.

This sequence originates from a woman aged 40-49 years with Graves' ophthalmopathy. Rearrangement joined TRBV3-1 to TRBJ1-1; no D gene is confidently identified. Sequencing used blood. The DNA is TGTGCCAGCAGCAAGAGGACCGATCGGGGTGAAGCTTTCTTT. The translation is CASSKRTDRGEAFF.